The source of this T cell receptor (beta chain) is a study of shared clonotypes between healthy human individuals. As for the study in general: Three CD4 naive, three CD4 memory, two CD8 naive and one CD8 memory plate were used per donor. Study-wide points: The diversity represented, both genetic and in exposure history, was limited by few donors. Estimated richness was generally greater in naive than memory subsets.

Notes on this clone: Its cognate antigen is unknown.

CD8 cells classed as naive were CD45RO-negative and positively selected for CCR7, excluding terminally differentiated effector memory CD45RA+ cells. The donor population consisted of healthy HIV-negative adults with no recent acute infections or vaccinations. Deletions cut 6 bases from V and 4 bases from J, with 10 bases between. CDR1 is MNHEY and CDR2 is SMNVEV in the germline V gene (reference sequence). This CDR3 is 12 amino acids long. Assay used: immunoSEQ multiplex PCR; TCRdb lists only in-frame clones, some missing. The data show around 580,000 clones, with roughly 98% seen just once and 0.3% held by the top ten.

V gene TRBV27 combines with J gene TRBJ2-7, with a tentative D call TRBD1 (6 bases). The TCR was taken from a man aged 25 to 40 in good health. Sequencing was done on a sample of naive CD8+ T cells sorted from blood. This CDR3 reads CASRDRQYEQYF. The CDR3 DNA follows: TGTGCCAGCAGGGACAGACAATACGAGCAGTACTTC.